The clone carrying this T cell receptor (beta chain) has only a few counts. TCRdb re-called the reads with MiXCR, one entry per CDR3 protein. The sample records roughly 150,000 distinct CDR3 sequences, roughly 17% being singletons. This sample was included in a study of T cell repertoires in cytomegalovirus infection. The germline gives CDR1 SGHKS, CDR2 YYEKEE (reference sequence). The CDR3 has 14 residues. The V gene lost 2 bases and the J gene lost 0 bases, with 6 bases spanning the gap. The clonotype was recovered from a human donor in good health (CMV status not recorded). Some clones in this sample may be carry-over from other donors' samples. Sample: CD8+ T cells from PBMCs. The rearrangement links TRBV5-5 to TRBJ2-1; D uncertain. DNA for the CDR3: TGTGCCAGCAGCTTCGGGTTCTCCTACAATGAGCAGTTCTTC. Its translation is CASSFGFSYNEQFF. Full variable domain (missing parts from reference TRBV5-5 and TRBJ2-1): DAGVTQSPTHLIKTRGQQVTLRCSPISGHKSVSWYQQVLGQGPQFIFQYYEKEERGRGNFPDRFSARQFPNYSSELNVNALLLGDSALYLCASSFGFSYNEQFFGPGTRLTVL.